This TCR beta chain was found in a study of T cell responses to AZD1222 COVID-19 vaccine. This CDR3 has 16 amino acids. Trimming stripped 5 bases from V and 1 base from J, with 15 bases between. Germline values: CDR1 SGHTA, CDR2 FQGNSA. Whole-study findings and limits: The sample set comprised mostly white British donors with more females, and clonal diversity was possibly underestimated.

Details on this clone: What it binds is not known.

Clones were read by immunoSEQ multiplex PCR, and TCRdb kept only the in-frame ones, dropping some. The sample contains about 120,000 clones, 70% to 90% of which appear only once. V and J are TRBV7-2 and TRBJ2-4; D remains ambiguous. This receptor was obtained from an adult in good health. The input for sequencing was peripheral blood, taken on day 0 of AZD1222 vaccination. CDR3 sequence: CASSAVVTVAKNIQYF. DNA of the CDR3: TGTGCCAGCAGCGCCGTGGTTACGGTTGCCAAAAACATTCAGTACTTC.